This T cell receptor beta chain was observed in a study of T cells in narcolepsy. Study information: Enrolled donors included narcolepsy type 1 or type 2 patients and healthy controls.

Generated by immunoSEQ multiplex PCR, the TCRdb table keeps only in-frame clones and is missing some. The table records 2,000 to 3,000 clones, around 28% of them present only once. Germline V gene lookup returns CDR1 SEHNR and CDR2 FQNEAQ (reference sequence). The CDR3 length is 14 residues. J was trimmed by 7 bases and V by 5 bases; bases with no gene match: 6. Overall study results and limits: Autoreactive HCRT-specific and TRIB2-specific clonotypes were marked in same-patient CSF-versus-blood CD4+ comparisons.

This clone was observed a handful of times. Antigen: not known. Sequencing was carried out using cultured CD4+ T cells from cerebrospinal fluid. The receptor was derived from a human donor with narcolepsy. The chain employs TRBV7-9 and TRBJ2-2, with TRBD1 identical over 8 bases. In DNA form, the CDR3 reads TGTGCCAGCAGCCTGACAGGGGCGAGCGGGGAGCTGTTTTTT. This sequence encodes CASSLTGASGELFF.